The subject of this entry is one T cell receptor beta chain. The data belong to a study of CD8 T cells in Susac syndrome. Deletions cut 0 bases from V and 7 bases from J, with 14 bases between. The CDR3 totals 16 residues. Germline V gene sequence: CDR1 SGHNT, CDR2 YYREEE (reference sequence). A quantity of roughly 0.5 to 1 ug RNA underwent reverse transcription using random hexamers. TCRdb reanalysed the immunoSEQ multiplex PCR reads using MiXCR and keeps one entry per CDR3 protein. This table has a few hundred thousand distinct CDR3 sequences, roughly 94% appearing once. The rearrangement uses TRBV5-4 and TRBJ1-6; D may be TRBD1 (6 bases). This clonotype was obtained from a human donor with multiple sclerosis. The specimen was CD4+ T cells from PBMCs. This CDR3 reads CASSLAGTGRNSPLHF. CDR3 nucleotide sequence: TGTGCCAGCAGCTTGGCGGGCACAGGGAGAAATTCACCCCTCCACTTT. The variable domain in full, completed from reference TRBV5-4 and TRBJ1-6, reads ETGVTQSPTHLIKTRGQQVTLRCSSQSGHNTVSWYQQALGQGPQFIFQYYREEENGRGNFPPRFSGLQFPNYSSELNVNALELDDSALYLCASSLAGTGRNSPLHFGNGTRLTVT.